What follows is one T cell receptor (beta chain) and its context. This clonotype was seen many times. This clone's antigen is unknown. No much larger clonotype is one base removed from it; base qualities were not supplied. This record comes from a study of regulatory T cells in long-lasting Graves disease (dated by TCRdb to the early 2020s). Context from the whole study: In the newly diagnosed Graves' disease group, patients had been taking antithyroid drugs for less than 3 months. The study took place in China and was registered as a clinical trial. Peripheral blood TCR sequencing and RNA sequencing compared persistent Graves' disease patients with newly diagnosed Graves' disease patients. A total of roughly 35 samples were covered by TCR sequencing, comprising about 13 persistent and approximately 20 newly diagnosed Graves' disease patients. Here is what the overall study found, with its caveats: Only the TCR beta chain was sequenced and analyzed. Persistent Graves' disease patients showed lower TCR Shannon entropy and fewer highly expanded clones than newly diagnosed patients, suggesting clonal expansion. As a limitation, the authors acknowledged that the small sample size may reduce accuracy. Only peripheral blood was studied, because thyroid tissue, the primary lesion, was inaccessible. TRBV28, TRBJ1-2 and TRBJ2-5 were preferentially used in persistent disease, while TRBV20-1 and TRBJ2-1 were favored in newly diagnosed disease. A larger number of public clonotypes was shared among persistent patients (under 3,000) than among newly diagnosed patients (around 970).

The library was prepared using multiplex PCR. Sequenced using an Illumina HiSeq 4000. CDR3 regions were amplified by Arm-PCR with iRepertoire HTBI primers to construct TCR beta libraries. Gel purification was performed on PCR products prior to sequencing. The study's own analysis went as follows. Gene usage analysis of CDR3 amino acid clonotypes used the approximately 62 TRBV and about 13 TRBJ segments found across samples. COPE and FqMerger were used to merge filtered high-quality paired reads into contigs. BLAST was used to align contigs to the IMGT TRBV, TRBD and TRBJ reference genes, and CDR3 was defined following IMGT. Any clonotype with a frequency above 0.1% was classified as a highly expanded clone. Shannon entropy was used to measure repertoire diversity, and the Gini coefficient was used to measure V-J evenness. Public clonotypes were defined as clonotypes shared by more than one individual. In-frame beta chains were kept once TCRdb had trimmed the public reads at Q25 with fastp and called clones with MiXCR. Records with the same CDR3 protein are collapsed into one entry carrying the most frequent genes and DNA. What appears here as the V and J calls and clone size reflects TCRdb's work, not the paper's. The sample records about 240,000 distinct CDR3 sequences, over 20% of which are singletons. Of the sample, over 11% falls within the top ten clones.

Explained via the paper, the time point label denotes: newly diagnosed GD, antithyroid drugs for less than 3 months. For both TCR sequencing and RNA sequencing, RNA was extracted from PBMCs using TRIzol. The diagnosis of Graves' disease was made according to American Thyroid Association guidelines. Patients for the study were recruited at an endocrinology department in Xi'an, China. Each patient gave 8.5 to 9.5 milliliters of peripheral blood, collected in an EDTA anticoagulant tube. Ficoll Paque Plus density gradient separation was used to isolate PBMCs, and no further T cell sorting was performed. RNA quality was checked with an Agilent 2100 Bioanalyzer and agarose gel, and concentration with a NanoDrop 2000. Unmatched junction bases come to 19, with V trimmed by 7 bases and J by 4 bases. The CDR3 measures 18 amino acids from cysteine to phenylalanine. Only the CDR3 DNA is retained, 54 bases long and in frame from the first base. For CDR1 and CDR2, the germline V gene lists SGHVS and FNYEAQ.

The sample here was peripheral blood mononuclear cells (PBMCs), taken at new diagnosis, from a patient treated with antithyroid drugs. The chain couples TRBV7-6 to TRBJ2-3; TRBD1 aligns with 8 central bases. The clonotype was recovered from a female donor with Graves disease. The DNA is TGTGCCAGCACTGCAGGCCGTGTGGACAGGGTTTTACCAGATACGCAGTATTTT. Its translation is CASTAGRVDRVLPDTQYF.